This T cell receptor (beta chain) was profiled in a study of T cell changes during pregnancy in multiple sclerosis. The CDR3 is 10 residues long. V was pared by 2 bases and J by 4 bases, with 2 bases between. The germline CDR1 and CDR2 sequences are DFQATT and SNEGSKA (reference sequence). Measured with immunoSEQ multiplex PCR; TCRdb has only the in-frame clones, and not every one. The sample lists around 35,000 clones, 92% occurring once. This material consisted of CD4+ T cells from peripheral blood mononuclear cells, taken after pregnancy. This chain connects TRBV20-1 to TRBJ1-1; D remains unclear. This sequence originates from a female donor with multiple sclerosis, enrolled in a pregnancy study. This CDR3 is CSARRTEAFF. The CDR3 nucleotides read TGCAGTGCTAGACGCACTGAAGCTTTCTTT.